The clone carrying this T cell receptor (beta chain) was detected once. Its antigen is still unknown. Per germline, CDR1 SNHLY and CDR2 FYNNEI. CDR3 size: 12 residues. V gave up 6 bases and J gave up 9 bases; unmatched junction bases: 5. PCR employed 60 Vbeta and 13 Jbeta primers. As originally analysed: The authors later counted about 80 million unique TCR beta chains, roughly 11 million of them shared. Method: immunoSEQ multiplex PCR; TCRdb's copy keeps in-frame clones and lacks some. V and J calls and clone size are as listed in that table; D and trimming were resolved from the DNA. The table records some 250,000 clones, about 86% of them present only once. This sample is part of a study of cytomegalovirus exposure and HLA in healthy donors. Sampled while nominally healthy, donors likely had unrecorded immune exposures. Regarding the study as a whole: Later on, a genetic analysis was performed. It linked a missense variant in DCLRE1C with V- and J-gene trimming of TCR beta.

The V call is TRBV2, the J call TRBJ2-1; 7 bases are a match to TRBD2. The TCR sequence derives from a woman aged 55 to 70 in good health and CMV-seropositive. The sequencing input was PBMCs. CDR3 amino acids: CASRFAGVEQFF. In DNA, the CDR3 is TGTGCCAGCAGATTCGCGGGAGTTGAGCAGTTCTTC.